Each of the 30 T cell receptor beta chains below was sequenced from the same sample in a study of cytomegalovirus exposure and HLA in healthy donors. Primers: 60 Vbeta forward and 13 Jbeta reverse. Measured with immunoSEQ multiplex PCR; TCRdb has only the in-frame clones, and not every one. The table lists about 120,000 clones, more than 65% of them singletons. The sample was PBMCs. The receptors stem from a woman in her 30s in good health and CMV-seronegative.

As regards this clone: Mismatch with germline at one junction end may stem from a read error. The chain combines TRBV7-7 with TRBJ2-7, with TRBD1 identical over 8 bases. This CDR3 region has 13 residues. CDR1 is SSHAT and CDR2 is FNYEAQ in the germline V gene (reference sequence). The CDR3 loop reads CASSTDRAREQYF. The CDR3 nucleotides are TGTGCTAGCAGCACGGACAGGGCGAGGGAGCAGTACTTC.

CDR3 protein: CASSALAGLTYEQYF. CDR3 nucleotide sequence: TGTGCCAGCAGCGCACTAGCGGGACTCACTTACGAGCAGTACTTC. The rearrangement uses TRBV4-2 and TRBJ2-7; the match to TRBD2 covers 10 bases. Trimming removed 5 bases from V and 4 bases from J; junction bases left unmatched: 8. This CDR3 contains 15 residues. CDR1 LGHNA and CDR2 YNFKEQ come from the germline V gene.

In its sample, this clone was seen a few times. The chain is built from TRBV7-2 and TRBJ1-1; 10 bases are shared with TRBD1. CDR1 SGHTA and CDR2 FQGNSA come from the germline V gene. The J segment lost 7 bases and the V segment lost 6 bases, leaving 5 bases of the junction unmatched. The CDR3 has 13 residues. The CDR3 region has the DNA TGTGCCAGCAGTCCGACAGGGGGCCTTGAAGCTTTCTTT. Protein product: CASSPTGGLEAFF.

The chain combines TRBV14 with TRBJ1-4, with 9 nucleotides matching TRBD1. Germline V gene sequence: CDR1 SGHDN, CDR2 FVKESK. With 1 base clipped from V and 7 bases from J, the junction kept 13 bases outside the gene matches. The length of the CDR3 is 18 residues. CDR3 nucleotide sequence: TGTGCCAGCAGCCAAGCGTCGGGACAGGGCTCCCTTAGTGAAAAACTGTTTTTT. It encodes CASSQASGQGSLSEKLFF. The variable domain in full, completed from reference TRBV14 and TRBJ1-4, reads EAGVTQFPSHSVIEKGQTVTLRCDPISGHDNLYWYRRVMGKEIKFLLHFVKESKQDESGMPNNRFLAERTGGTYSTLKVQPAELEDSGVYFCASSQASGQGSLSEKLFFGSGTQLSVL.

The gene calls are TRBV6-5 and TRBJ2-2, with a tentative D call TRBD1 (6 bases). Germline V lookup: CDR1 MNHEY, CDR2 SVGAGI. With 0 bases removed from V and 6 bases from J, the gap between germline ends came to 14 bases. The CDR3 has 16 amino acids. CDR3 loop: CASSYSPNTGSGELFF. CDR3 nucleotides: TGTGCCAGCAGTTACTCGCCTAATACAGGGTCCGGGGAGCTGTTTTTT.

CDR3 DNA sequence: TGCGCCAGCAGTCAATCAGCAGACTTACGCTTAGCTAACTATGGCTACACCTTC. Translated: CASSQSADLRLANYGYTF. The rearrangement joins TRBV23-1 to TRBJ1-2; D is unclear. TRBV23-1 is labeled an ORF, and its function is uncertain. V was shortened by 0 bases and J by 0 bases, with 17 bases between the two germline ends. This CDR3 spans 18 amino acids.

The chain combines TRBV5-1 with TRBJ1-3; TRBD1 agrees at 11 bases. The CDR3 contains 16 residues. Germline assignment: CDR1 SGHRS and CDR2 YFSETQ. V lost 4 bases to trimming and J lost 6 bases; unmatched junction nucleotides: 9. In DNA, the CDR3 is TGCGCCAGCAGCCTGCAACCGGGACAGGGGGAAAACACCATATATTTT. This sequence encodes CASSLQPGQGENTIYF. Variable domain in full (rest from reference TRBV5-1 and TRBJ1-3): KAGVTQTPRYLIKTRGQQVTLSCSPISGHRSVSWYQQTPGQGLQFLFEYFSETQRNKGNFPGRFSGRQFSNSRSEMNVSTLELGDSALYLCASSLQPGQGENTIYFGEGSWLTVV.

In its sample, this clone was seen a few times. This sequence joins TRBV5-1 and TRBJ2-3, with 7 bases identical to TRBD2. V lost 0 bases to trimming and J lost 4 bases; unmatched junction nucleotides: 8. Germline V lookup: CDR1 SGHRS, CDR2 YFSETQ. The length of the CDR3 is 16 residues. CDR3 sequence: CASSLGGLVGADTQYF. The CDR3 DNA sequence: TGCGCCAGCAGCTTGGGAGGACTAGTTGGTGCAGATACGCAGTATTTT.

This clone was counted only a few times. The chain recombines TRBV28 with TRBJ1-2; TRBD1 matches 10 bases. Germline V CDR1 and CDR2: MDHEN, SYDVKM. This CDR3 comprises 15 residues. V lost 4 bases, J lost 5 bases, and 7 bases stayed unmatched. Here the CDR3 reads CASSWGQGMIYGYTF. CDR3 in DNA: TGTGCCAGCAGTTGGGGACAGGGGATGATTTATGGCTACACCTTC.

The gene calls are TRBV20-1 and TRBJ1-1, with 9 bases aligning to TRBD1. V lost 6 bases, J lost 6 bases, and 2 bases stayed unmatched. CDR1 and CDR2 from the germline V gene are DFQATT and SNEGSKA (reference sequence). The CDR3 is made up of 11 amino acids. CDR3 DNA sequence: TGCAGTGCCACAGGGGGCCCTGAAGCTTTCTTT. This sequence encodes CSATGGPEAFF.

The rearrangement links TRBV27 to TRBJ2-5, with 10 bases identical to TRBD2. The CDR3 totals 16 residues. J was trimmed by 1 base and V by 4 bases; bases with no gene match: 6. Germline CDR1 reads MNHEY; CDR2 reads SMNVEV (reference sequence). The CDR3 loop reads CASSSRLAGLQETQYF. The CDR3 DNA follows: TGTGCCAGCAGTTCAAGACTAGCGGGCCTCCAAGAGACCCAGTACTTC.

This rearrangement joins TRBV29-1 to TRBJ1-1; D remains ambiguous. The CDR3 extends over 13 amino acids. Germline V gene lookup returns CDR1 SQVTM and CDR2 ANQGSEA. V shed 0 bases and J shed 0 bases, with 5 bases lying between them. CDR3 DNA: TGCAGCGTTGAAGAGTCTATGAACACTGAAGCTTTCTTT. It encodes CSVEESMNTEAFF.

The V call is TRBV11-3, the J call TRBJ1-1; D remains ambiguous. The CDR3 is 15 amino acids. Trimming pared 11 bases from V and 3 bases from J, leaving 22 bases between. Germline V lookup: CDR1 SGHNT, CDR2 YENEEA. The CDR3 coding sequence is TGTGCCGTGGTTCTCGGCCCCACTGAGGACACTGAAGCTTTCTTT. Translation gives CAVVLGPTEDTEAFF.

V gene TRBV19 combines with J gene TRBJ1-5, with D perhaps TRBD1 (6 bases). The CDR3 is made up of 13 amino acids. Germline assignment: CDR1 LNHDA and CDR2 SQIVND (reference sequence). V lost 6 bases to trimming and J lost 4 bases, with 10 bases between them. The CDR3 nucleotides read TGTGCCAGTAGGGACAGCGCTAATCAGCCCCAGCATTTT. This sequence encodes CASRDSANQPQHF.

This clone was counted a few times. CDR3 protein: CASSDITEAFF. In DNA form, the CDR3 reads TGTGCCAGCAGCGACATTACTGAAGCTTTCTTT. The chain joins TRBV9 to TRBJ1-1; D is unclear. The CDR3 consists of 11 residues. V shed 3 bases and J shed 5 bases, with 5 bases lying between them. Germline assignment: CDR1 SGDLS and CDR2 YYNGEE.

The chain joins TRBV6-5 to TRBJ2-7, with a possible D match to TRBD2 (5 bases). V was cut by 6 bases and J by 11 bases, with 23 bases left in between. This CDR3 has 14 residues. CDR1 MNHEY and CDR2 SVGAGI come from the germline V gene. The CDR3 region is CASSRTLTSAGEYF. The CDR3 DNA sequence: TGTGCCAGCAGCCGAACTTTGACTTCTGCCGGGGAGTACTTC.

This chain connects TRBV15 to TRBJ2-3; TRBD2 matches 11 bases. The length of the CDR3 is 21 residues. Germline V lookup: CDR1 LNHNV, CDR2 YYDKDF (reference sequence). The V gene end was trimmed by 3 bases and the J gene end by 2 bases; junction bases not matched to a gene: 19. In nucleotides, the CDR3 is TGTGCCACCAGCAGCGCCGGCCGAGCGATAGCGGGAGGGCTCTACACAGATACGCAGTATTTT. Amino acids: CATSSAGRAIAGGLYTDTQYF.

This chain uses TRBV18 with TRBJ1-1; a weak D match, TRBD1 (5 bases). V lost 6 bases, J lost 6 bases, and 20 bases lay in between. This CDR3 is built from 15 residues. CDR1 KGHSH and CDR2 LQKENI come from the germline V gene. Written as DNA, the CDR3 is TGTGCCAGCTCCCAGGGCCAGGGTCCGGGTGCTGAAGCTTTCTTT. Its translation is CASSQGQGPGAEAFF. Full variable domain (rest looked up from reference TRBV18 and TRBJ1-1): NAGVMQNPRHLVRRRGQEARLRCSPMKGHSHVYWYRQLPEEGLKFMVYLQKENIIDESGMPKERFSAEFPKEGPSILRIQQVVRGDSAAYFCASSQGQGPGAEAFFGQGTRLTVV.

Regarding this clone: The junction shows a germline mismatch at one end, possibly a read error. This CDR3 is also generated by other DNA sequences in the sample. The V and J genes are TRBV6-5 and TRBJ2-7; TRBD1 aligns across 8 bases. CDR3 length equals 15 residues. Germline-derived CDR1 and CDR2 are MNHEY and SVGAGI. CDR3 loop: CASKPRQGASNEQYF. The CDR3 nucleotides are TGTGCCAGCAAACCCCGGCAGGGGGCCTCCAACGAGCAGTACTTC.

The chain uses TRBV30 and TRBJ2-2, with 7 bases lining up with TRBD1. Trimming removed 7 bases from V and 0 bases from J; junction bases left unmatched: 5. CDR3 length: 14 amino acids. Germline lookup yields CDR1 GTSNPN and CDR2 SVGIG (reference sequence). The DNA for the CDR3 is TGTGCCTTGACCGGGACAGCGAACACCGGGGAGCTGTTTTTT. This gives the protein CALTGTANTGELFF.

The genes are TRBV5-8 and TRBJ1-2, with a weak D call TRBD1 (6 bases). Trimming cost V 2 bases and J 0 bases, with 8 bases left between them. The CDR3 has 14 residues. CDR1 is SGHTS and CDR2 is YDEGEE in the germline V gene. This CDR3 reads CASSLQGSNYGYTF. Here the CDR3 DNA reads TGTGCCAGCAGCTTACAGGGCTCTAACTATGGCTACACCTTC.

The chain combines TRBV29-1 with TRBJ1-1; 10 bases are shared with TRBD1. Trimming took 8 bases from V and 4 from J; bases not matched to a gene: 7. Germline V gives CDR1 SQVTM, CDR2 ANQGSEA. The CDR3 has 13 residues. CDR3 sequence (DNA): TGCAGCACCGACAGGGGGCCGGGCACTGAAGCTTTCTTT. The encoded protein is CSTDRGPGTEAFF. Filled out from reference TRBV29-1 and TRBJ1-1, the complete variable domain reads SAVISQKPSRDICQRGTSLTIQCQVDSQVTMMFWYRQQPGQSLTLIATANQGSEATYESGFVIDKFPISRPNLTFSTLTVSNMSPEDSSIYLCSTDRGPGTEAFFGQGTRLTVV.

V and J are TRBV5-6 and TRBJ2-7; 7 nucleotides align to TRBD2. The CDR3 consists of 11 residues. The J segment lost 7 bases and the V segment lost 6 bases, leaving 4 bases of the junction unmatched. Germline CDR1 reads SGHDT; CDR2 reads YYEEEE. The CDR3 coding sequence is TGTGCCAGCACGAGGGGAGGGGAGCAGTACTTC. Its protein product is CASTRGGEQYF.

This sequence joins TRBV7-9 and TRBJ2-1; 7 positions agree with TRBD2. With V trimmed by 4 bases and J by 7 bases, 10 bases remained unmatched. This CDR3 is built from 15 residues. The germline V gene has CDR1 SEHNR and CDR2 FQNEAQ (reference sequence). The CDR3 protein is CASSSLVGGWNEQFF. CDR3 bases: TGTGCCAGCAGCTCGCTCGTCGGGGGGTGGAATGAGCAGTTCTTC.

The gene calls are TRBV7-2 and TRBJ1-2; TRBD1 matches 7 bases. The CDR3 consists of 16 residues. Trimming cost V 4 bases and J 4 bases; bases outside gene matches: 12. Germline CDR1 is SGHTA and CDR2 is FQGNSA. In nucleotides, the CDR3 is TGTGCCAGCAGCTCTTGGACAGGAGGAGCATTCTATGGCTACACCTTC. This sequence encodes CASSSWTGGAFYGYTF.

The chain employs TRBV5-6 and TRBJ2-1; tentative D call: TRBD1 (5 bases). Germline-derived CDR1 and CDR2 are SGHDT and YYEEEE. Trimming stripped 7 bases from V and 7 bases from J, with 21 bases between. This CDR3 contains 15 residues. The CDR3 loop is CASQFTRTLRNEQFF. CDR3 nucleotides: TGTGCCAGCCAGTTCACTCGGACACTGAGGAATGAGCAGTTCTTC.

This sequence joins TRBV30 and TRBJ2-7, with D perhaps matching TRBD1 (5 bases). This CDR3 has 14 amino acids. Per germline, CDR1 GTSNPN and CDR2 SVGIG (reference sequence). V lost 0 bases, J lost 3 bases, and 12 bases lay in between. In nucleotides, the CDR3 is TGTGCCTGGAGTGTCCTGCAGGGAAACTACGAGCAGTACTTC. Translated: CAWSVLQGNYEQYF. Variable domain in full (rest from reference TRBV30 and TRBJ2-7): SQTIHQWPATLVQPVGSPLSLECTVEGTSNPNLYWYRQAAGRGLQLLFYSVGIGQISSEVPQNLSASRPQDRQFILSSKKLLLSDSGFYLCAWSVLQGNYEQYFGPGTRLTVT.

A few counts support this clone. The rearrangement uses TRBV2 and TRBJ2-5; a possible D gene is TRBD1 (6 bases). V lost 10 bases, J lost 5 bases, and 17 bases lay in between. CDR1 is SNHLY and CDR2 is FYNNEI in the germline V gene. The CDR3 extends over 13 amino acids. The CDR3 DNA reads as TGTGCCACTAAGACAGGCCGAGGGGAGACCCAGTACTTC. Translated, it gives CATKTGRGETQYF.

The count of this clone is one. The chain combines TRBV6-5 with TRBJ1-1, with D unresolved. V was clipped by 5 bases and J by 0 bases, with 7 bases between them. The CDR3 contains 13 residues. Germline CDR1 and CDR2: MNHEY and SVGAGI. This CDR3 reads CASSMSLNTEAFF. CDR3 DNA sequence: TGTGCCAGCAGTATGAGTCTGAACACTGAAGCTTTCTTT.

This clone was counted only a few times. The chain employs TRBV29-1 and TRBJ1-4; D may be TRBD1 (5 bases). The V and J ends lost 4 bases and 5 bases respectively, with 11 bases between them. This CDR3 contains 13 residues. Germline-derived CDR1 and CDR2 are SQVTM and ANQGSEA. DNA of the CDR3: TGCAGCGTTGGACAGAGCTCCAATGAAAAACTGTTTTTT. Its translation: CSVGQSSNEKLFF.